The 11 T cell receptor beta chains reported below all come from one sample, sequenced in a study of regulatory T cells in long-lasting Graves disease. Through Arm-PCR of CDR3 regions and iRepertoire HTBI primers, TCR beta libraries were built. In TCRdb, the multiplex PCR reads were re-called with MiXCR into one record per CDR3 protein. The sample comprises about 420,000 distinct CDR3 sequences, 20% to 30% of which are singletons, and over 25% rests with the top ten. Time point denoted: persistent/refractory GD, antithyroid drugs over 5 years with positive TRAb. The TCR library used RNA extracted from PBMCs. Sequenced here: peripheral blood mononuclear cells (PBMCs), sampled when the disease was refractory, from a patient treated with antithyroid drugs. These receptors all stem from a female donor with Graves disease.

The chain combines TRBV7-3 with TRBJ1-2; the D is unclear. Between the trimmed V and J ends, which lost 5 bases and 7 bases, there was a span of 14 bases. Germline CDR1 SGHTA, CDR2 FQGTGA. The CDR3 has 13 residues. The DNA for the CDR3 is TGTGCCAGCAGCCCCGCCGGGGATGGTGGCTACACCTTC. It specifies CASSPAGDGGYTF. Full variable domain (missing parts from reference TRBV7-3 and TRBJ1-2): GAGVSQTPSNKVTEKGKYVELRCDPISGHTALYWYRQSLGQGPEFLIYFQGTGAADDSGLPNDRFFAVRPEGSVSTLKIQRTERGDSAVYLCASSPAGDGGYTFGSGTRLTVV.

Many counts were recorded for this clonotype. The chain is built from TRBV28 and TRBJ2-7, with 8 nucleotides matching TRBD2. V lost 5 bases, J lost 4 bases, and 7 bases stayed unmatched. CDR1 and CDR2 from the germline V gene are MDHEN and SYDVKM. The CDR3 spans 14 residues. The CDR3, as DNA: TGTGCCAGCAGTCCCACGGGGGGGAGGTACGAGCAGTACTTC. It specifies CASSPTGGRYEQYF. Supplemented by reference TRBV28 and TRBJ2-7, the full variable domain reads DVKVTQSSRYLVKRTGEKVFLECVQDMDHENMFWYRQDPGLGLRLIYFSYDVKMKEKGDIPEGYSVSREKKERFSLILESASTNQTSMYLCASSPTGGRYEQYFGPGTRLTVT.

This clonotype was recorded at least ten times. The genes are TRBV6-5 and TRBJ2-7; D not certain. Trimming cost V 2 bases and J 3 bases, with 8 bases left between them. The germline V gene has CDR1 MNHEY and CDR2 SVGAGI. The CDR3 runs 13 residues. The CDR3 coding sequence is TGTGCCAGCAGTTACCAACTGTACTACGAGCAGTACTTC. Protein product: CASSYQLYYEQYF.

The table lists this clonotype with many counts. V gene TRBV12-3 or TRBV12-4 combines with J gene TRBJ1-2; no clear D. The CDR3 has 13 amino acids. The germline V and J ends were trimmed by 5 bases and 4 bases, with 11 bases remaining between them. The CDR3, as DNA: TGTGCCAGCAGTCAGACCGAGAGCTATGGCTACACCTTC. Encoded protein: CASSQTESYGYTF.

This clonotype was detected a few times. The chain employs TRBV4-2 and TRBJ2-7; 12 bases agree with TRBD2. V was clipped by 1 base and J by 7 bases; unmatched bases: 8. Germline V gene data show CDR1 as LGHNA and CDR2 as YNFKEQ. The CDR3 consists of 16 residues. CDR3 DNA sequence: TGTGCCAGCAGCCAAGGTGCTAGCGGGAGGGCCGAGGAGCAGTACTTC. Protein: CASSQGASGRAEEQYF.

This clonotype was recorded many times. This chain connects TRBV11-2 to TRBJ1-5, with D possibly TRBD1 on 5 matching bases. CDR1 is SGHAT and CDR2 is FQNNGV in the germline V gene. V lost 4 bases, J lost 2 bases, and 9 bases lay in between. The CDR3 contains 14 residues. CDR3 in DNA: TGTGCCAGCAGCTCGCAGGGTCGCAATCAGCCCCAGCATTTT. It yields the protein CASSSQGRNQPQHF.

This clonotype was seen ten or more times. V is TRBV7-2 and J is TRBJ1-6; D gene unclear. CDR1 and CDR2 from the germline V gene are SGHTA and FQGNSA. V lost 1 base and J lost 11, with 6 bases in between. This CDR3 comprises 12 residues. The CDR3 DNA is TGTGCCAGCAGCTTAGAAATTCCACCCCTCCACTTT. Translation gives CASSLEIPPLHF.

This chain links TRBV7-9 with TRBJ2-3, with 9 nucleotides matching TRBD1. Germline CDR1 SEHNR, CDR2 FQNEAQ (reference sequence). This CDR3 region has 16 residues. J gave up 3 bases and V 4 bases, and 8 bases lay outside the gene matches. For the CDR3, the DNA is TGTGCCAGCAGCTCCATTAGGACAGGGGCTACAGATACGCAGTATTTT. It specifies CASSSIRTGATDTQYF.

A few counts support this clonotype. This chain connects TRBV29-1 to TRBJ1-2; 10 nucleotides align to TRBD1. The CDR3 sequence is 13 residues long. CDR1 is SQVTM and CDR2 is ANQGSEA in the germline V gene. After removal of 7 bases from V and 5 bases from J, the junction contained 7 bases not matched to a gene. The CDR3 region has the DNA TGCAGCGCTAGAGGACAGGGGGTTTATGGCTACACCTTC. Its translation is CSARGQGVYGYTF.

This clonotype was detected ten times or more. The CDR3 coding sequence is TGTGCCAGCAGCCGGTGGGTTGACGAGCAGTACTTC. This encodes CASSRWVDEQYF. The genes are TRBV11-2 and TRBJ2-7; no firm D call. Trimming left V 5 bases short and J 5 bases short, with 10 bases between. The CDR3 runs to 12 residues. The germline V gene encodes CDR1 SGHAT and CDR2 FQNNGV.

CDR3 sequence: CSARTRRGYTF. CDR3 nucleotide sequence: TGCAGTGCGCGGACCCGGCGTGGCTACACCTTC. The V and J genes are TRBV20-1 and TRBJ1-2, with no clear D. V dropped 6 bases and J dropped 7 bases, with 12 bases sitting between them. The CDR3 has 11 residues. Per germline, CDR1 DFQATT and CDR2 SNEGSKA (reference sequence).